A single sample is the source of the 8 T cell receptor beta chains below, sequenced in a study of siplizumab effects on memory and regulatory T cells. Clones were sequenced by immunoSEQ multiplex PCR, and TCRdb holds only the in-frame ones, with some missing. The sample carries some 97,000 clones, more than 85% recorded once. Sequencing was carried out using CD4+ T cells sorted from blood. The source of these receptors is a human donor in good health. Some clones in this sample may be carry-over from other donors' samples.

The rearrangement joins TRBV11-1 to TRBJ2-7, with 9 bases identical to TRBD2. Germline V CDR1 and CDR2: SGHAT, FQDESV (reference sequence). Germline trimming cut 3 bases from V and 6 bases from J; bases unmatched to any gene: 3. The CDR3 loop spans 13 amino acids. Here the CDR3 DNA reads TGTGCCAGCAGCTTTTTTAGCGGGAGCGAGCAGTACTTC. It is translated as CASSFFSGSEQYF.

This clone was seen just once. The rearrangement uses TRBV5-1 and TRBJ1-4, with 9 bases that match TRBD1. CDR1 SGHRS and CDR2 YFSETQ come from the germline V gene. The V gene end was trimmed by 3 bases and the J gene end by 10 bases; junction bases not matched to a gene: 10. The CDR3 spans 15 residues. CDR3 residues: CASSSAGTGPRKLFF. In DNA, the CDR3 is TGCGCCAGCAGCTCAGCCGGGACAGGGCCCAGAAAACTGTTTTTT.

The chain has TRBV7-9 and TRBJ2-4; 12 bases are a match to TRBD2. Germline trimming cut 2 bases from V and 5 bases from J; bases unmatched to any gene: 10. The length of the CDR3 is 18 residues. The germline V gene encodes CDR1 SEHNR and CDR2 FQNEAQ (reference sequence). CDR3 sequence (DNA): TGTGCCAGCAGCTTACCTCCTCGACTAGCGGGAGTCCAAAACATTCAGTACTTC. It yields the protein CASSLPPRLAGVQNIQYF.

This sequence joins TRBV28 and TRBJ2-2; a possible D gene is TRBD1 (6 bases). The CDR3 spans 15 residues. CDR1 and CDR2 (germline): MDHEN, SYDVKM. Trimming cost V 4 bases and J 9 bases, with 18 bases left between them. The DNA for the CDR3 is TGTGCCAGCAGTTATCCCGGGACACAAGTACGGGAGCTGTTTTTT. Translation gives CASSYPGTQVRELFF.

This rearrangement joins TRBV6-1 to TRBJ1-5; maybe TRBD1 (6 bases). Germline V lookup: CDR1 MNHNS, CDR2 SASEGT. This CDR3 has 17 residues. The germline V and J ends were trimmed by 3 bases and 6 bases, with 21 bases remaining between them. This CDR3 reads CASSEVGGGRIGQPQHF. The CDR3 DNA reads TGTGCCAGCAGTGAGGTAGGAGGGGGTCGGATAGGTCAGCCCCAGCATTTT.

The V and J genes are TRBV27 and TRBJ2-3, with 7 positions matching TRBD2. V lost 4 bases to trimming and J lost 1 base; unmatched junction nucleotides: 8. CDR1 is MNHEY and CDR2 is SMNVEV in the germline V gene (reference sequence). The length of the CDR3 is 16 residues. CDR3 sequence (DNA): TGTGCCAGCAGTTCGGGGGGAGGACCTCGCACAGATACGCAGTATTTT. Its translation: CASSSGGGPRTDTQYF.

This clone was found a few times. This chain uses TRBV2 with TRBJ1-5; 7 positions agree with TRBD1. The CDR3 consists of 15 residues. Germline-derived CDR1 and CDR2 are SNHLY and FYNNEI. V lost 7 bases to trimming and J lost 0 bases; unmatched junction nucleotides: 6. The CDR3 region is CASNRDSSSNQPQHF. CDR3 nucleotides: TGTGCCAGCAACAGGGACAGCTCTAGCAATCAGCCCCAGCATTTT.

CDR3 bases: TGCGCCAGCAGCGTCAAGACAGGGGACTCTGGGGCCAACGTCCTGACTTTC. Its protein is CASSVKTGDSGANVLTF. The V call is TRBV5-1, the J call TRBJ2-6; 8 bases match TRBD1. Germline V CDR1 and CDR2: SGHRS, YFSETQ. This CDR3 contains 17 residues. Trimming cost V 4 bases and J 0 bases; bases outside gene matches: 6.